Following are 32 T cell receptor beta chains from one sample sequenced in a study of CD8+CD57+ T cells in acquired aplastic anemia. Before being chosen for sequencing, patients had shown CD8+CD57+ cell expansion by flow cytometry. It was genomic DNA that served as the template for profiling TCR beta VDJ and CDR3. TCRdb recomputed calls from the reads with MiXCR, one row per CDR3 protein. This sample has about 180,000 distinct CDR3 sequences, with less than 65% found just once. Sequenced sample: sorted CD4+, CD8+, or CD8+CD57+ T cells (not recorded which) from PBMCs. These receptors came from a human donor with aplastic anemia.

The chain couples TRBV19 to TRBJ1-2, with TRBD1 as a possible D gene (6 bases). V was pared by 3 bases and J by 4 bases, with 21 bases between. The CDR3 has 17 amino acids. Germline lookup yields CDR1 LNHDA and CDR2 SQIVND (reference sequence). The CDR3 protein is CASSINGTRGEFYGYTF. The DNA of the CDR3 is TGTGCCAGTAGTATTAACGGGACAAGGGGAGAATTCTATGGCTACACCTTC.

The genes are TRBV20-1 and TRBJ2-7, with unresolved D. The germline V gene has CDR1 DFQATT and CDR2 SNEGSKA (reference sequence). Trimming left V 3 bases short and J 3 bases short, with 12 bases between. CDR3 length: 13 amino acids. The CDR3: CSARSDGDYEQYF. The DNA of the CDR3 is TGCAGTGCTAGGTCCGATGGGGACTACGAGCAGTACTTC.

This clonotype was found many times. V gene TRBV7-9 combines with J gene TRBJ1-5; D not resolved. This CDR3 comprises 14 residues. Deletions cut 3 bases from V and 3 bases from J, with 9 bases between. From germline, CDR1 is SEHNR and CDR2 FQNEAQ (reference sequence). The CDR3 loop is CASSFGDSNQPQHF. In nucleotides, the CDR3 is TGTGCCAGCAGCTTTGGGGATTCCAATCAGCCCCAGCATTTT.

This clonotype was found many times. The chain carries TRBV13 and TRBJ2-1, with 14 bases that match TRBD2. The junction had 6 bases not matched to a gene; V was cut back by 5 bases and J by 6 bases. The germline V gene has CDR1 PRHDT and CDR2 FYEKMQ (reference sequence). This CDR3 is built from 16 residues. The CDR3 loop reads CASSPRLAGGLNEQFF. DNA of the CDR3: TGTGCCAGCAGCCCACGACTAGCGGGGGGGCTCAATGAGCAGTTCTTC.

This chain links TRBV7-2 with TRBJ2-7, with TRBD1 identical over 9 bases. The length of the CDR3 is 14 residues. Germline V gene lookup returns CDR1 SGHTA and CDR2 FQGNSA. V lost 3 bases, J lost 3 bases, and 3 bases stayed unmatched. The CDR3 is CASSFPGQGYEQYF. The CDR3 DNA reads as TGTGCCAGCAGCTTCCCGGGACAGGGCTACGAGCAGTACTTC.

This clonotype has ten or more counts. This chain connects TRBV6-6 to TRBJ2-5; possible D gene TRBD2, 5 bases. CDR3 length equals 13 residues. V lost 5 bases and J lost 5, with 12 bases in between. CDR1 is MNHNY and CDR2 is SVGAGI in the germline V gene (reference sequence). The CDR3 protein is CASSEDSPETQYF. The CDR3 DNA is TGTGCCAGCAGTGAGGACTCTCCGGAGACCCAGTACTTC.

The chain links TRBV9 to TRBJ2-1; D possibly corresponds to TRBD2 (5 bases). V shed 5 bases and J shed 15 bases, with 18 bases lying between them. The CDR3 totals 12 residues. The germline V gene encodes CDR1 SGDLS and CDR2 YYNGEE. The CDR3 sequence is CASSESGVTPFF. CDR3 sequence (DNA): TGTGCCAGCAGTGAAAGCGGAGTAACACCGTTCTTC.

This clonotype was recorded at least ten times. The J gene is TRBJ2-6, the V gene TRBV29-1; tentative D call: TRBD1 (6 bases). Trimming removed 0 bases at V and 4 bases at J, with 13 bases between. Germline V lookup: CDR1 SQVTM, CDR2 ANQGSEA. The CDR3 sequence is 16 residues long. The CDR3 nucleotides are TGCAGCGTTGAAGAGGATGGGACATCCGGGGCCAACGTCCTGACTTTC. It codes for CSVEEDGTSGANVLTF.

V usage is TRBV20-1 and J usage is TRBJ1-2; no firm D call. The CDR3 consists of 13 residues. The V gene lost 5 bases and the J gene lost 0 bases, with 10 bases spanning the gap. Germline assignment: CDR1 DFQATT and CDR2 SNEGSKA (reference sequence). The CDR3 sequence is CSASDGSNYGYTF. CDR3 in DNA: TGCAGTGCTTCGGACGGGTCTAACTATGGCTACACCTTC.

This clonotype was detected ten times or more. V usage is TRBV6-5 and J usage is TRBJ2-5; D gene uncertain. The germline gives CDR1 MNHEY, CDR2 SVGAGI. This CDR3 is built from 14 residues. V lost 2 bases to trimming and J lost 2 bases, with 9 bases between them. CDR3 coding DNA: TGTGCCAGCAGTTACATCGGACGACAAGAGACCCAGTACTTC. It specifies CASSYIGRQETQYF.

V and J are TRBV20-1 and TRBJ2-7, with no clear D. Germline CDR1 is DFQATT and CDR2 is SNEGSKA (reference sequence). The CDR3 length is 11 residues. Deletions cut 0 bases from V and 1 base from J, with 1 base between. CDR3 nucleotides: TGCAGTGCTAGAGAGTCCTACGAGCAGTACTTC. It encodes CSARESYEQYF.

The DNA for the CDR3 is TGCAGTGCCGCGGACAGGGAGGATTACGAGCAGTACTTC. This codes for CSAADREDYEQYF. V usage is TRBV20-1 and J usage is TRBJ2-7, with TRBD1 identical over 8 bases. The germline V gene has CDR1 DFQATT and CDR2 SNEGSKA (reference sequence). The CDR3 is 13 residues long. Trimming at V came to 6 bases and at J to 4 bases, leaving 8 bases not matched to a gene.

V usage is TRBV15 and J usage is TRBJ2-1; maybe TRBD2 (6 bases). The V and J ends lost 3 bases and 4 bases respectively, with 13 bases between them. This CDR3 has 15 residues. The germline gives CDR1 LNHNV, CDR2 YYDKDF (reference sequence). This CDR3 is CATSSPGTGYNEQFF. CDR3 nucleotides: TGTGCCACCAGCAGTCCCGGGACTGGATACAATGAGCAGTTCTTC. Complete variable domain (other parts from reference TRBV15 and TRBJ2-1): DAMVIQNPRYQVTQFGKPVTLSCSQTLNHNVMYWYQQKSSQAPKLLFHYYDKDFNNEADTPDNFQSRRPNTSFCFLDIRSPGLGDTAMYLCATSSPGTGYNEQFFGPGTRLTVL.

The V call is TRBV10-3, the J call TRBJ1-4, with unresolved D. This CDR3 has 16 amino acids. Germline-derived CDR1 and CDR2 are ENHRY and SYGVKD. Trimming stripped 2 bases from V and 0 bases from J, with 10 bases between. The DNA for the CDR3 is TGTGCCATCAGTGAGAGGGCATTAGCAACTAATGAAAAACTGTTTTTT. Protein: CAISERALATNEKLFF.

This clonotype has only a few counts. CDR3 protein: CASSVNPRGNEQFF. As DNA, the CDR3 is TGTGCCAGCAGCGTAAACCCCCGGGGGAATGAGCAGTTCTTC. V is TRBV9 and J is TRBJ2-1; the D gene is possibly TRBD2 (6 bases). Germline V CDR1 and CDR2: SGDLS, YYNGEE. The CDR3 runs to 14 residues. V shed 1 base and J shed 7 bases, with 12 bases lying between them.

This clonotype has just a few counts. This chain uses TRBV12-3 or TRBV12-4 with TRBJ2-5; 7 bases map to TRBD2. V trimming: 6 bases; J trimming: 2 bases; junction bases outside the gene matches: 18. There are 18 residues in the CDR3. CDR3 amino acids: CASSQDRTAGDQQETQYF. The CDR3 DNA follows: TGTGCCAGCAGCCAAGATAGGACGGCGGGGGATCAACAAGAGACCCAGTACTTC.

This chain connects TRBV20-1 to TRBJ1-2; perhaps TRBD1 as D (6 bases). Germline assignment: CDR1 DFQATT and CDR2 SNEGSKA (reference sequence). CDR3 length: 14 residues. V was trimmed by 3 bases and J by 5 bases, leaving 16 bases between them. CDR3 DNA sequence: TGCAGTGCTAGTCGGCGGGGGCGGAGGTATGGCTACACCTTC. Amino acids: CSASRRGRRYGYTF.

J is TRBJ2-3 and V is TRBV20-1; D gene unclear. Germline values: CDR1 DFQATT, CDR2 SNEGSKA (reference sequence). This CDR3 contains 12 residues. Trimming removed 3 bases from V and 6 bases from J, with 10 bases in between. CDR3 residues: CSASDLADTQYF. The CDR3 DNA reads TGCAGTGCTAGCGACTTAGCCGATACGCAGTATTTT.

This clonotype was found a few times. The CDR3 is CAISESLLAGETQYF. For the CDR3, the DNA is TGTGCCATCAGTGAGTCCTTGTTGGCTGGTGAGACCCAGTACTTC. The V and J genes are TRBV10-3 and TRBJ2-5, with D uncertain. Germline V gene lookup returns CDR1 ENHRY and CDR2 SYGVKD. Trimming removed 0 bases from V and 5 bases from J, with 13 bases in between. This CDR3 contains 15 residues.

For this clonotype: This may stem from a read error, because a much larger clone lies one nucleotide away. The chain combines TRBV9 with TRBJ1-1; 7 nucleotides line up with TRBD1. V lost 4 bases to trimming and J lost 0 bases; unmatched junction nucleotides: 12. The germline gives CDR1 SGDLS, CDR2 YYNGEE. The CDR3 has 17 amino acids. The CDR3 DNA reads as TGTGCCAGCAGCTTGTTCCGGGACAGAGAAGTGAACACTGAAGCTTTCTTT. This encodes CASSLFRDREVNTEAFF.

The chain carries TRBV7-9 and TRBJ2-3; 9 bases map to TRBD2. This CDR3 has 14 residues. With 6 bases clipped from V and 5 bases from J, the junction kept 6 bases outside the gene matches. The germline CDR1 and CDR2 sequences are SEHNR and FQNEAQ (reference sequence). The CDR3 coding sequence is TGTGCCAGCAGACTAGCGGGCTTCCTAGATACGCAGTATTTT. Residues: CASRLAGFLDTQYF.

CDR3 protein: CASKRLGTGGYTF. In DNA form, the CDR3 reads TGTGCCAGTAAGCGTCTTGGGACGGGCGGCTACACCTTC. This chain connects TRBV19 to TRBJ1-2; D may be TRBD1 (5 bases). The CDR3 has 13 residues. Germline V gives CDR1 LNHDA, CDR2 SQIVND (reference sequence). V lost 7 bases, J lost 8 bases, and 17 bases lay in between.

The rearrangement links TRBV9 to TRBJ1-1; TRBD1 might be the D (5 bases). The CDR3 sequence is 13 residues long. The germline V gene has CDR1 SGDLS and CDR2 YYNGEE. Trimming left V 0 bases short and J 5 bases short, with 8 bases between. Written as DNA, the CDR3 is TGTGCCAGCAGCGTAGGTGCAGGGACTGAAGCTTTCTTT. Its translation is CASSVGAGTEAFF.

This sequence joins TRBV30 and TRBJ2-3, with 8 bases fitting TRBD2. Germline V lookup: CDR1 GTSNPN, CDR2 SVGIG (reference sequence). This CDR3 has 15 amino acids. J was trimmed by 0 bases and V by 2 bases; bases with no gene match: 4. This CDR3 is CAWSPGGTSTDTQYF. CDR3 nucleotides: TGTGCCTGGAGTCCGGGAGGGACTAGCACAGATACGCAGTATTTT.

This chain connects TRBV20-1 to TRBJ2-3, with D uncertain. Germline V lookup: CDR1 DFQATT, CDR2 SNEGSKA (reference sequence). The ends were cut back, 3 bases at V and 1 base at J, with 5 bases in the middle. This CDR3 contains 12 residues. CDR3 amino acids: CSARSRTDTQYF. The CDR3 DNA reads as TGCAGTGCTAGGTCCCGCACAGATACGCAGTATTTT.

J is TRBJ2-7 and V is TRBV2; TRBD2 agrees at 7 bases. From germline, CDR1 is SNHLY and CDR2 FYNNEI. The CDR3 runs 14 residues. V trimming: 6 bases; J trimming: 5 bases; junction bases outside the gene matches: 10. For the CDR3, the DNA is TGTGCCAGCAGCCCGGGACTAAGAAGCGACGAGCAGTACTTC. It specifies CASSPGLRSDEQYF.

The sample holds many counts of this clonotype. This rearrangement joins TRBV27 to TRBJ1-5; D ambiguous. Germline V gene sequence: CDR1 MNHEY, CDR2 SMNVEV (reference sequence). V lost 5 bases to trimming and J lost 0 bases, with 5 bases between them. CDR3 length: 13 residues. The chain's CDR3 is CASSPNSNQPQHF. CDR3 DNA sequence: TGTGCCAGCAGTCCAAATAGCAATCAGCCCCAGCATTTT.

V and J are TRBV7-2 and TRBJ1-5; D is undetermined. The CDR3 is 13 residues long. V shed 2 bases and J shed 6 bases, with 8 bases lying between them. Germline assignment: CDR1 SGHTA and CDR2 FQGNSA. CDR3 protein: CASSLLWGQPQHF. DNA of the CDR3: TGTGCCAGCAGCTTACTATGGGGTCAGCCCCAGCATTTT.

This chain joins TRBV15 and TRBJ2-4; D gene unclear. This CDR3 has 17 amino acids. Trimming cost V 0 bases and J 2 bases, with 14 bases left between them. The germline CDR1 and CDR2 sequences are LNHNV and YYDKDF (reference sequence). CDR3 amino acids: CATSRDRVGPPKNIQYF. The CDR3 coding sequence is TGTGCCACCAGCAGAGATCGGGTAGGGCCTCCCAAAAACATTCAGTACTTC.

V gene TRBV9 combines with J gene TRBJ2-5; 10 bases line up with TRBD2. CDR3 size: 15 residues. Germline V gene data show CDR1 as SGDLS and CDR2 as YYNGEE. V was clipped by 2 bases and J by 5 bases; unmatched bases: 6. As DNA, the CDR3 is TGTGCCAGCAGCGTCTCTAGCGGGGGAGGGGAGACCCAGTACTTC. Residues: CASSVSSGGGETQYF.

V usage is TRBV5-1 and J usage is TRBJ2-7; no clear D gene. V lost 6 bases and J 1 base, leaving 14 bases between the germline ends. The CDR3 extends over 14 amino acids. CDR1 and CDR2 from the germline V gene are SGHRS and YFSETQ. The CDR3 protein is CASTSDTHSYEQYF. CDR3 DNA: TGCGCCAGCACCTCAGACACCCATTCCTACGAGCAGTACTTC.

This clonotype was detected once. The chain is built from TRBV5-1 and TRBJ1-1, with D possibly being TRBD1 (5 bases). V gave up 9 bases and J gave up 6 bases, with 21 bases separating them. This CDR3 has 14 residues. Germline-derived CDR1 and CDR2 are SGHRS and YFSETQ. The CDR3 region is CANSLPGNFAEAFF. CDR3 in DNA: TGCGCCAACAGTTTGCCAGGGAATTTCGCTGAAGCTTTCTTT.